These 26 T cell receptor beta chains were sequenced from one sample in a study of cytomegalovirus exposure and HLA in healthy donors. Vbeta (60) and Jbeta (13) primers were used in the PCR. The data were produced by immunoSEQ multiplex PCR, yet TCRdb's version contains in-frame clones alone and is incomplete. The sample consists of 100,000 to 130,000 clones, around three quarters of them appearing once. The sequenced sample was PBMCs. Receptors originate from a man aged 25 to 40 in good health and CMV-seronegative.

This clone was detected only once. V is TRBV9 and J is TRBJ2-1; TRBD2 might be the D (6 bases). This CDR3 region has 16 residues. Trimming took 1 base from V and 2 from J, leaving 13 bases between them. Looked up from germline, CDR1 is SGDLS and CDR2 is YYNGEE. The CDR3 DNA follows: TGTGCCAGCAGCGTAACGGCGGGAAGGACCTACAATGAGCAGTTCTTC. Amino acid sequence: CASSVTAGRTYNEQFF.

The rearrangement uses TRBV9 and TRBJ2-1, with 9 bases that match TRBD1. The CDR3 is made up of 14 amino acids. V lost 0 bases to trimming and J lost 6 bases; unmatched junction nucleotides: 1. Germline CDR1 reads SGDLS; CDR2 reads YYNGEE. The CDR3 protein is CASSVGGQGNEQFF. CDR3 DNA sequence: TGTGCCAGCAGCGTAGGGGGACAGGGCAATGAGCAGTTCTTC.

CDR3 DNA: TGCAGCGTTGGGACCCTCGGGGGCTCTGGAAACACCATATATTTT. Its translation: CSVGTLGGSGNTIYF. The chain is built from TRBV29-1 and TRBJ1-3; D is perhaps TRBD1 (5 bases). This CDR3 spans 15 amino acids. V was shortened by 4 bases and J by 0 bases, with 13 bases between the two germline ends. CDR1 is SQVTM and CDR2 is ANQGSEA in the germline V gene.

The chain links TRBV6-6 to TRBJ2-1; TRBD1 matches 7 bases. Per the germline V gene, CDR1 is MNHNY and CDR2 is SVGAGI (reference sequence). The CDR3 extends over 15 amino acids. J lost 2 bases, V lost 5 bases, and 6 bases had no gene match. Here the CDR3 reads CASSTGTVAYNEQFF. Here the CDR3 DNA reads TGTGCCAGCAGTACCGGGACAGTTGCCTACAATGAGCAGTTCTTC.

The chain carries TRBV4-1 and TRBJ2-5; no clear D. The V end was cut by 0 bases, the J end by 5 bases, with 10 bases between. This CDR3 contains 14 residues. The germline V gene has CDR1 MGHRA and CDR2 YSYEKL. The CDR3 DNA sequence: TGCGCCAGCAGCCAAGAGGTGGGCAGGGAGACCCAGTACTTC. Residues: CASSQEVGRETQYF.

CDR3 bases: TGCAGCGTGCGACAGGGAAGGTCCGAGCAGTACTTC. Protein sequence: CSVRQGRSEQYF. The J gene is TRBJ2-5, the V gene TRBV29-1; 7 positions match TRBD1. The assigned J gene may be wrong: the sequence end matches TRBJ2-7 better. The CDR3 length is 12 residues. Germline V lookup: CDR1 SQVTM, CDR2 ANQGSEA.

This rearrangement joins TRBV6-6 to TRBJ2-3; 8 nucleotides match TRBD1. The ends lost 5 bases at V and 3 bases at J; junction bases unmatched: 4. The CDR3 runs to 14 residues. CDR1 is MNHNY, CDR2 SVGAGI, per germline (reference sequence). The DNA of the CDR3 is TGTGCCAGCAGTCCGGACAGGGCGACAGATACGCAGTATTTT. This gives the protein CASSPDRATDTQYF.

V and J are TRBV6-5 and TRBJ2-5; maybe TRBD2 (6 bases). The CDR3 covers 15 residues. V was pared by 6 bases and J by 11 bases, with 25 bases between. Per the germline V gene, CDR1 is MNHEY and CDR2 is SVGAGI. The CDR3 reads CASRRGSSGDWEQYF. In DNA form, the CDR3 reads TGTGCCAGCAGGCGGGGAAGTTCGGGGGACTGGGAGCAGTACTTC.

The chain has TRBV18 and TRBJ2-3; D is unresolved. Trimming removed 0 bases from V and 2 bases from J, with 6 bases in between. Germline V lookup: CDR1 KGHSH, CDR2 LQKENI. The CDR3 spans 14 residues. Written as DNA, the CDR3 is TGTGCCAGCTCACCACCGTCCCACACAGATACGCAGTATTTT. Protein product: CASSPPSHTDTQYF.

This clone appeared a few times. CDR3 in amino acids: CASSQNPQGARGYTF. CDR3 sequence (DNA): TGCGCCAGCAGCCAAAACCCTCAGGGGGCTCGTGGCTACACCTTC. This chain connects TRBV4-1 to TRBJ1-2; TRBD1 matches 8 bases. The CDR3 sequence is 15 residues long. V shed 2 bases and J 7 bases; nucleotides not matched to a gene: 9. In germline, CDR1 is MGHRA, CDR2 YSYEKL.

The rearrangement joins TRBV6-1 to TRBJ2-7; 7 positions agree with TRBD2. V was clipped by 3 bases and J by 3 bases; unmatched bases: 11. This CDR3 is built from 16 residues. CDR1 and CDR2 (germline): MNHNS, SASEGT. The DNA for the CDR3 is TGTGCCAGCAGTGAGATCTTGGCGGGAGTGGGCTACGAGCAGTACTTC. Residues: CASSEILAGVGYEQYF.

The genes are TRBV6-6 and TRBJ2-7; 11 bases agree with TRBD1. CDR1 and CDR2 from the germline V gene are MNHNY and SVGAGI (reference sequence). The CDR3 spans 15 residues. Trimming removed 5 bases from V and 5 bases from J; junction bases left unmatched: 8. The CDR3 sequence is CASSAQGQGENEQYF. CDR3 nucleotide sequence: TGTGCCAGCAGTGCCCAGGGACAGGGGGAGAACGAGCAGTACTTC.

This chain connects TRBV7-6 to TRBJ2-2; 9 bases align to TRBD1. This CDR3 has 15 residues. In germline, CDR1 is SGHVS, CDR2 FNYEAQ. J gave up 2 bases and V 5 bases, and 3 bases lay outside the gene matches. CDR3 bases: TGTGCCAGCAGCCGGGACAGGGCTAACACCGGGGAGCTGTTTTTT. This encodes CASSRDRANTGELFF.

The chain links TRBV2 to TRBJ2-5; 12 positions match TRBD2. Trimming took 7 bases from V and 1 from J; bases not matched to a gene: 4. This CDR3 has 15 residues. Germline V gene lookup returns CDR1 SNHLY and CDR2 FYNNEI. CDR3 in amino acids: CASTELAGGQETQYF. Here the CDR3 DNA reads TGTGCCAGCACGGAACTAGCGGGAGGCCAAGAGACCCAGTACTTC.

V gene TRBV29-1 combines with J gene TRBJ1-1; D gene uncertain. There are 13 residues in the CDR3. The V end was cut by 2 bases, the J end by 0 bases, with 7 bases between. The germline V gene encodes CDR1 SQVTM and CDR2 ANQGSEA. CDR3 sequence reads: CSVEPGMNTEAFF. As DNA, the CDR3 is TGCAGCGTTGAACCAGGTATGAACACTGAAGCTTTCTTT.

The chain combines TRBV6-5 with TRBJ2-7, with 8 bases fitting TRBD1. The V gene end was trimmed by 5 bases and the J gene end by 0 bases; junction bases not matched to a gene: 6. This CDR3 is 15 amino acids long. Germline V lookup: CDR1 MNHEY, CDR2 SVGAGI. CDR3 nucleotides: TGTGCCAGCAGTACCCGGACAGGGAGCTCCTACGAGCAGTACTTC. It is translated as CASSTRTGSSYEQYF.

The rearrangement links TRBV14 to TRBJ2-4; no clear D gene. The CDR3 covers 18 residues. The germline V and J ends were trimmed by 4 bases and 0 bases, with 19 bases remaining between them. Germline V gene lookup returns CDR1 SGHDN and CDR2 FVKESK. This CDR3 reads CASSPGQLPRLAKNIQYF. The CDR3 DNA is TGTGCCAGCAGCCCTGGCCAACTACCCCGTCTAGCCAAAAACATTCAGTACTTC.

The chain couples TRBV5-1 to TRBJ1-5; D ambiguous. Trimming cost V 2 bases and J 7 bases, with 10 bases left between them. Germline-derived CDR1 and CDR2 are SGHRS and YFSETQ. This CDR3 contains 13 residues. The CDR3: CASSFSGSQPQHF. CDR3 DNA: TGCGCCAGCAGCTTTTCCGGTAGCCAGCCCCAGCATTTT.

This clone was seen a few times. The gene calls are TRBV2 and TRBJ2-3, with 8 bases that match TRBD2. Germline V gene data show CDR1 as SNHLY and CDR2 as FYNNEI. V lost 4 bases and J lost 1; bases outside the gene matches: 7. The length of the CDR3 is 16 residues. Here the CDR3 reads CASSGGSGKGTDTQYF. CDR3 DNA sequence: TGTGCCAGCAGTGGGGGTAGCGGGAAAGGCACAGATACGCAGTATTTT.

The V gene is TRBV19, the J gene TRBJ1-4, with 11 nucleotides matching TRBD1. Trimming took 9 bases from V and 4 from J; bases not matched to a gene: 7. This CDR3 has 15 residues. CDR1 LNHDA and CDR2 SQIVND come from the germline V gene (reference sequence). As DNA, the CDR3 is TGTGCCAGCTCCCCTGGGACAGGGGGTAATGAAAAACTGTTTTTT. Its translation is CASSPGTGGNEKLFF.

The gene calls are TRBV6-6 and TRBJ2-7; 7 nucleotides match TRBD2. CDR1 and CDR2 from the germline V gene are MNHNY and SVGAGI (reference sequence). This CDR3 spans 16 amino acids. With 3 bases clipped from V and 2 bases from J, the junction kept 10 bases outside the gene matches. The CDR3 here is CASSYTGGGTPYEQYF. The CDR3 bases are TGTGCCAGCAGTTATACGGGGGGAGGGACTCCCTACGAGCAGTACTTC.

CDR3 in amino acids: CASSSGQGADTQYF. The CDR3 bases are TGCGCCAGCAGCTCAGGACAGGGGGCAGATACGCAGTATTTT. The chain uses TRBV5-1 and TRBJ2-3, with 10 bases identical to TRBD1. Trimming cost V 3 bases and J 4 bases; bases outside gene matches: 2. The CDR3 is 14 residues long. From germline, CDR1 is SGHRS and CDR2 YFSETQ.

Here the CDR3 DNA reads TGTGCCAGCAGCTTATTGCATTCGACAGGGAGAAAGTACGAGCAGTACTTC. Its protein product is CASSLLHSTGRKYEQYF. V gene TRBV7-8 combines with J gene TRBJ2-7; the match to TRBD1 covers 7 bases. The germline V gene has CDR1 SGHVS and CDR2 FQNEAQ. V shed 2 bases, J shed 4 bases, and the junction held 14 bases outside the gene matches. The CDR3 loop spans 17 amino acids.

The chain combines TRBV6-5 with TRBJ1-1; D is ambiguous. Trimming cost V 0 bases and J 0 bases, with 8 bases left between them. This CDR3 region has 15 residues. Germline V CDR1 and CDR2: MNHEY, SVGAGI. This CDR3 is CASSYSAVVNTEAFF. For the CDR3, the DNA is TGTGCCAGCAGTTACTCGGCGGTTGTGAACACTGAAGCTTTCTTT.

This rearrangement joins TRBV11-2 to TRBJ2-7, with a possible D match to TRBD1 (5 bases). V lost 2 bases and J lost 5, with 10 bases in between. CDR3 length: 13 amino acids. Germline CDR1 SGHAT, CDR2 FQNNGV. The CDR3 bases are TGTGCCAGCAGCTTATCAGGGAATCACGAGCAGTACTTC. Translating gives CASSLSGNHEQYF.

The chain joins TRBV6-1 to TRBJ2-1; maybe TRBD1 (5 bases). Germline-derived CDR1 and CDR2 are MNHNS and SASEGT. V was shortened by 6 bases and J by 8 bases, with 11 bases between the two germline ends. This CDR3 has 12 residues. The CDR3 reads CASRLQGDEQFF. In DNA, the CDR3 is TGTGCCAGCAGACTCCAGGGTGATGAGCAGTTCTTC.